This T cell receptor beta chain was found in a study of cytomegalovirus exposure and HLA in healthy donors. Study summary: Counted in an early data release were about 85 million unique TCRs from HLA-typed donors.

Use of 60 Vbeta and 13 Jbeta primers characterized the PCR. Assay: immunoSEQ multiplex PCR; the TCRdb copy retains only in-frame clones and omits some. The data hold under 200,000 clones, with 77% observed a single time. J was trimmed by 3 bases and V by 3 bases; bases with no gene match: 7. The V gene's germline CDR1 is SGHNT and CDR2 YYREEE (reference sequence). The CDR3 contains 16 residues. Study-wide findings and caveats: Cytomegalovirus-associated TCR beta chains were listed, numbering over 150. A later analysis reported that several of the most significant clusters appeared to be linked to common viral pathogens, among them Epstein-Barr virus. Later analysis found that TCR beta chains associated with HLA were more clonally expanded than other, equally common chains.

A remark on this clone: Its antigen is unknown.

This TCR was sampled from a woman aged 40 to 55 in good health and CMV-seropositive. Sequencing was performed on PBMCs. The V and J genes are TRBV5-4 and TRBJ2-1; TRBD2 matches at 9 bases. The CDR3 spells CASSWPEAGGYNEQFF. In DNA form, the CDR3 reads TGTGCCAGCAGCTGGCCGGAAGCGGGGGGCTACAATGAGCAGTTCTTC.